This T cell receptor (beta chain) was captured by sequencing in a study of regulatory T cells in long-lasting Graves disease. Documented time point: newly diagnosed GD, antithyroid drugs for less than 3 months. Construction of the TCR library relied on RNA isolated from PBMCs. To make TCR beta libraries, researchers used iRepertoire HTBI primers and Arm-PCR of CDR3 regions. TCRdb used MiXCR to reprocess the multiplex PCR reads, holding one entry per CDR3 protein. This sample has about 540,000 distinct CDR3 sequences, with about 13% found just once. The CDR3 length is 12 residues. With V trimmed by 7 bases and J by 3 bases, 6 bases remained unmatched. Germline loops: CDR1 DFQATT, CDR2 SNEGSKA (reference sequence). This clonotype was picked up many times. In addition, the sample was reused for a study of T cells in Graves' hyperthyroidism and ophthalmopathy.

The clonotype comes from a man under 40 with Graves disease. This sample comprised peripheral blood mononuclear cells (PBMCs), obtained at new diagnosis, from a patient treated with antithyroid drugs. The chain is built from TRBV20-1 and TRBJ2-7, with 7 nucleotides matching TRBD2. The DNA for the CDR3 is TGCAGTGTGACTAGCACCGACTACGAGCAGTACTTC. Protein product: CSVTSTDYEQYF.